This passage covers 21 T cell receptor beta chains from one sample sequenced in a study of CD8 T cells in ankylosing spondylitis. TCRdb re-called the 5' RACE reads through MiXCR, storing one row per CDR3 protein. The sample holds approximately 190,000 distinct CDR3 sequences, 10% to 15% seen once. The sequenced sample consisted of blood, either unsorted or a sorted T cell fraction (not recorded which). The origin of the receptors is a female donor with ankylosing spondylitis or in good health (not recorded which).

This clonotype was seen only a few times. The CDR3 region has the DNA TGCGCCAGCAGCTTGGAGGGACAGGGTTGGGGTGAGCAGTTCTTC. Amino acids: CASSLEGQGWGEQFF. The chain has TRBV5-1 and TRBJ2-1; 9 nucleotides line up with TRBD1. The CDR3 length is 15 residues. Per the germline V gene, CDR1 is SGHRS and CDR2 is YFSETQ. V shed 0 bases, J shed 9 bases, and the junction held 7 bases outside the gene matches.

A few counts support this clonotype. The chain couples TRBV11-2 to TRBJ2-7; 8 positions agree with TRBD1. Per germline, CDR1 SGHAT and CDR2 FQNNGV. CDR3 length equals 15 residues. J lost 0 bases, V lost 4 bases, and 5 bases had no gene match. CDR3 sequence (DNA): TGTGCCAGCAGCTATACAGGGGGACCCTCCTACGAGCAGTACTTC. Its protein is CASSYTGGPSYEQYF. Filled out from reference TRBV11-2 and TRBJ2-7, the complete variable domain reads EAGVAQSPRYKIIEKRQSVAFWCNPISGHATLYWYQQILGQGPKLLIQFQNNGVVDDSQLPKDRFSAERLKGVDSTLKIQPAKLEDSAVYLCASSYTGGPSYEQYFGPGTRLTVT.

The chain links TRBV7-9 to TRBJ2-1; 10 bases fit TRBD2. Trimming at V came to 1 base and at J to 6 bases, leaving 6 bases not matched to a gene. Germline assignment: CDR1 SEHNR and CDR2 FQNEAQ (reference sequence). This CDR3 is built from 16 residues. The CDR3 sequence: CASSLGIAGGTNEQFF. In DNA, the CDR3 is TGTGCCAGCAGCTTAGGAATAGCGGGAGGAACCAATGAGCAGTTCTTC.

J is TRBJ1-2 and V is TRBV7-2, with 8 bases identical to TRBD1. The CDR3 spans 17 residues. V was pared by 5 bases and J by 2 bases, with 13 bases of the junction left unmatched. Germline V CDR1 and CDR2: SGHTA, FQGNSA. CDR3 residues: CASSPSTGVGENYGYTF. CDR3 nucleotide sequence: TGTGCCAGCAGCCCTTCGACAGGGGTGGGAGAAAACTATGGCTACACCTTC. The full variable domain, completed using reference TRBV7-2 and TRBJ1-2, is GAGVSQSPSNKVTEKGKDVELRCDPISGHTALYWYRQSLGQGLEFLIYFQGNSAPDKSGLPSDRFSAERTGGSVSTLTIQRTQQEDSAVYLCASSPSTGVGENYGYTFGSGTRLTVV.

This clonotype was seen more than once but under ten times. The chain couples TRBV10-3 to TRBJ2-6; D is uncertain. The germline V gene encodes CDR1 ENHRY and CDR2 SYGVKD. The CDR3 has 14 residues. V was clipped by 3 bases and J by 2 bases, with 5 bases between them. Here the CDR3 DNA reads TGTGCCATCAGTGACCCGGCTGGGGCCAACGTCCTGACTTTC. It encodes CAISDPAGANVLTF.

This clonotype appeared many times. The chain uses TRBV20-1 and TRBJ2-1; D is ambiguous. The CDR3 length is 13 residues. Germline-derived CDR1 and CDR2 are DFQATT and SNEGSKA (reference sequence). The ends were cut back, 3 bases at V and 4 bases at J, with 10 bases in the middle. The CDR3 nucleotides are TGCAGTGCTAGGAAAGCGAATTACAATGAGCAGTTCTTC. Translation: CSARKANYNEQFF.

Ten or more counts support this clonotype. The J gene is TRBJ1-1, the V gene TRBV27, with D maybe TRBD1 (5 bases). Germline V CDR1 and CDR2: MNHEY, SMNVEV (reference sequence). CDR3 length: 15 residues. Trimming stripped 0 bases from V and 3 bases from J, with 11 bases between. The CDR3 here is CASSLSQGTYTEAFF. DNA for the CDR3: TGTGCCAGCAGTTTATCGCAAGGGACTTACACTGAAGCTTTCTTT.

The table lists this clonotype with many counts. The J gene is TRBJ1-1, the V gene TRBV6-5, with TRBD1 matching over 8 bases. With V trimmed by 4 bases and J by 2 bases, 3 bases remained unmatched. Germline V lookup: CDR1 MNHEY, CDR2 SVGAGI. CDR3 length: 14 residues. The CDR3 loop reads CASSSGQGNTEAFF. In DNA, the CDR3 is TGTGCCAGCAGTTCAGGACAGGGAAACACTGAAGCTTTCTTT.

This clonotype was seen at least ten times. The chain employs TRBV12-3 or TRBV12-4 and TRBJ1-1; TRBD1 might be the D (6 bases). V shed 5 bases and J shed 1 base, with 20 bases lying between them. The CDR3 is 17 amino acids. In DNA, the CDR3 is TGTGCCAGCAGTCCCGACCTTACGGACAGCCGGAACACTGAAGCTTTCTTT. Residues: CASSPDLTDSRNTEAFF.

This clonotype was counted many times. This chain links TRBV19 with TRBJ2-2; D is possibly TRBD2 (7 bases). The V end lost 9 bases, the J end lost 3 bases, and 20 bases lay between the germline ends. Per germline, CDR1 LNHDA and CDR2 SQIVND (reference sequence). This CDR3 spans 16 amino acids. The CDR3 DNA is TGTGCCAGCTCCAGGGCGGGGGCTAAGTACACCGGGGAGCTGTTTTTT. It codes for CASSRAGAKYTGELFF.

This clonotype was counted many times. J is TRBJ1-6 and V is TRBV20-1, with D tentatively TRBD1 (6 bases). The CDR3 consists of 14 residues. V lost 0 bases and J lost 9, with 12 bases in between. Germline V gene lookup returns CDR1 DFQATT and CDR2 SNEGSKA (reference sequence). CDR3 coding DNA: TGCAGTGCTAGAGAGAGCAGGGGCAGTTCACCCCTCCACTTT. This gives the protein CSARESRGSSPLHF.

V and J are TRBV27 and TRBJ1-5; D ambiguous. The germline CDR1 and CDR2 sequences are MNHEY and SMNVEV (reference sequence). The V and J ends lost 4 bases and 3 bases respectively, with 7 bases between them. The CDR3 runs to 13 residues. The CDR3 DNA is TGTGCCAGCAGTTGGGGTTACAATCAGCCCCAGCATTTT. This gives the protein CASSWGYNQPQHF.

The chain links TRBV20-1 to TRBJ2-5, with 8 positions matching TRBD2. V lost 0 bases to trimming and J lost 3 bases; unmatched junction nucleotides: 9. From germline, CDR1 is DFQATT and CDR2 SNEGSKA (reference sequence). This CDR3 is built from 16 residues. CDR3 loop: CSARDLPGLAKETQYF. CDR3 nucleotide sequence: TGCAGTGCTAGAGATCTCCCAGGACTAGCTAAAGAGACCCAGTACTTC.

This clonotype showed up many times. In DNA form, the CDR3 reads TGCGCCAGCAGCTTGGCCGGGGGACAGGGGGCGTACGAGCAGTACTTC. Its protein is CASSLAGGQGAYEQYF. The V gene is TRBV5-1, the J gene TRBJ2-7; 12 positions agree with TRBD1. CDR1 and CDR2 (germline): SGHRS, YFSETQ. V shed 0 bases, J shed 4 bases, and the junction held 5 bases outside the gene matches. The CDR3 covers 16 residues.

Many counts were recorded for this clonotype. The chain links TRBV4-3 to TRBJ2-1; D unclear. CDR3 size: 15 residues. The V end was cut by 3 bases, the J end by 5 bases, with 14 bases between. From germline, CDR1 is LGHNA and CDR2 YSLEER. The CDR3 protein is CASSHQPGGNNEQFF. For the CDR3, the DNA is TGCGCCAGCAGCCATCAGCCTGGCGGAAACAATGAGCAGTTCTTC.

This clonotype was counted ten times or more. The chain is built from TRBV29-1 and TRBJ2-3, with D unresolved. The CDR3 spans 14 residues. The V and J ends lost 2 bases and 0 bases respectively, with 9 bases between them. From germline, CDR1 is SQVTM and CDR2 ANQGSEA. CDR3 protein: CSVEKQVSTDTQYF. The CDR3 DNA reads as TGCAGCGTTGAAAAACAAGTTAGCACAGATACGCAGTATTTT.

Worth noting for this clonotype: A much larger clone is a single base away; this may be a read error. The chain couples TRBV30 to TRBJ2-3, with 11 bases lining up with TRBD2. The CDR3 length is 15 residues. The V segment lost 5 bases and the J segment 11 bases; nucleotides outside the gene matches: 15. Looked up from germline, CDR1 is GTSNPN and CDR2 is SVGIG (reference sequence). CDR3 loop: CAWDPLAGVGRVQYF. Here the CDR3 DNA reads TGTGCCTGGGACCCACTAGCGGGAGTCGGGAGGGTGCAGTATTTT. The full variable domain, completed using reference TRBV30 and TRBJ2-3, is SQTIHQWPATLVQPVGSPLSLECTVEGTSNPNLYWYRQAAGRGLQLLFYSVGIGQISSEVPQNLSASRPQDRQFILSSKKLLLSDSGFYLCAWDPLAGVGRVQYFGPGTRLTVL.

This clonotype was recorded many times. The chain joins TRBV20-1 to TRBJ1-1, with no clear D. The CDR3 runs 11 residues. Germline loops: CDR1 DFQATT, CDR2 SNEGSKA (reference sequence). Between the trimmed V and J ends, which lost 3 bases and 2 bases, there was a span of 4 bases. CDR3 nucleotide sequence: TGCAGTGCTAGGGAAAACACTGAAGCTTTCTTT. This translates into CSARENTEAFF.

This clonotype was counted at least ten times. The rearrangement links TRBV9 to TRBJ2-7, with a possible D match to TRBD1 (6 bases). Trimming removed 0 bases from V and 3 bases from J, with 10 bases in between. The germline V gene has CDR1 SGDLS and CDR2 YYNGEE. The CDR3 is 14 amino acids. The CDR3 sequence: CASSVGRTVYEQYF. The CDR3 DNA follows: TGTGCCAGCAGCGTAGGGAGGACAGTCTACGAGCAGTACTTC. Full variable domain (missing parts from reference TRBV9 and TRBJ2-7): DSGVTQTPKHLITATGQRVTLRCSPRSGDLSVYWYQQSLDQGLQFLIQYYNGEERAKGNILERFSAQQFPDLHSELNLSSLELGDSALYFCASSVGRTVYEQYFGPGTRLTVT.

This clonotype was recorded at least ten times. The V and J genes are TRBV2 and TRBJ2-3; the D call may be TRBD1 or TRBD2 (5 bases each). CDR1 is SNHLY, CDR2 FYNNEI, per germline. Trimming removed 7 bases from V and 2 bases from J, with 10 bases in between. The CDR3 totals 13 residues. CDR3 bases: TGTGCCAGCAAAGGGACCAACACAGATACGCAGTATTTT. Protein product: CASKGTNTDTQYF.

The J gene is TRBJ2-5, the V gene TRBV3-1, with D possibly matching TRBD2 (6 bases). Trimming took 4 bases from V and 6 from J, leaving 15 bases between them. This CDR3 spans 14 amino acids. Looked up from germline, CDR1 is LGHDT and CDR2 is YNNKEL (reference sequence). The CDR3, as DNA: TGTGCCAGCAGCCTGGAGGGAGTGGCTCAGACCCAGTACTTC. Translated: CASSLEGVAQTQYF.